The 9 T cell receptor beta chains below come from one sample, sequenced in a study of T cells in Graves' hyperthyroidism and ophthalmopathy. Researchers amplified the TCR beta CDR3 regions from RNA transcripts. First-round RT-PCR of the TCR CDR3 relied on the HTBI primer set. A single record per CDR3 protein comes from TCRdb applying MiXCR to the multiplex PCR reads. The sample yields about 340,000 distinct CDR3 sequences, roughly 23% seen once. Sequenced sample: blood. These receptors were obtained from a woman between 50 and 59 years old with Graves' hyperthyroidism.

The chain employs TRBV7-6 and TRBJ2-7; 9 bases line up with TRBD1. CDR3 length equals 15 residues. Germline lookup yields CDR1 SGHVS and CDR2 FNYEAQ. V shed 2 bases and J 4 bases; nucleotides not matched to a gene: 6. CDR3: CASSLRRQGDYEQYF. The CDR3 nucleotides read TGTGCCAGCAGCTTACGTCGACAGGGGGATTACGAGCAGTACTTC.

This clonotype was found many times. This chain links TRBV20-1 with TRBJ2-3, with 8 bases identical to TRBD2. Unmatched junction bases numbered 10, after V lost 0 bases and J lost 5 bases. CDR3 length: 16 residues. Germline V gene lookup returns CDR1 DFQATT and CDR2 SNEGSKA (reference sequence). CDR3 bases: TGCAGTGCTAGAGATAAGAGGGAGCGGGGGAAAGATACGCAGTATTTT. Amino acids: CSARDKRERGKDTQYF.

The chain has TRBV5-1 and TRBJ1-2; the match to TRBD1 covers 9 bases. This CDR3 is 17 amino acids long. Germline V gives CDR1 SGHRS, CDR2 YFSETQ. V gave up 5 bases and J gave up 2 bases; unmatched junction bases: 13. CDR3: CASSPDRGDTRNYGYTF. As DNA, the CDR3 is TGCGCCAGCAGTCCAGACAGGGGGGACACAAGAAACTATGGCTACACCTTC.

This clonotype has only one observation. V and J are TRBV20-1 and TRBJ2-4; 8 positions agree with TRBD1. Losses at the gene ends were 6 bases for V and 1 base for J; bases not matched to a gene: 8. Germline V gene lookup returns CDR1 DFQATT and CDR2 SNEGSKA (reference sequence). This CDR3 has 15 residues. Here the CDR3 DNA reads TGCAGTGCCTCCCAGGGGGCTAGGGCCAAAAACATTCAGTACTTC. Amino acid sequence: CSASQGARAKNIQYF.

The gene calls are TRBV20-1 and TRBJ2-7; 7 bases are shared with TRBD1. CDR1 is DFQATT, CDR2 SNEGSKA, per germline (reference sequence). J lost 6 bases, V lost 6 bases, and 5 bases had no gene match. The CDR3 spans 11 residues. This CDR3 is CSARTGSEQYF. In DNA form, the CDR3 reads TGCAGTGCAAGGACAGGAAGCGAGCAGTACTTC.

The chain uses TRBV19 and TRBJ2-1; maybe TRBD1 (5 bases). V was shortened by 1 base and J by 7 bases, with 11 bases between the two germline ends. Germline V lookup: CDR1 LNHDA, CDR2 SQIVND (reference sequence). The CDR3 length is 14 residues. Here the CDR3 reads CASSIGQGGNEQFF. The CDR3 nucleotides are TGTGCCAGTAGTATAGGGCAGGGTGGGAATGAGCAGTTCTTC.

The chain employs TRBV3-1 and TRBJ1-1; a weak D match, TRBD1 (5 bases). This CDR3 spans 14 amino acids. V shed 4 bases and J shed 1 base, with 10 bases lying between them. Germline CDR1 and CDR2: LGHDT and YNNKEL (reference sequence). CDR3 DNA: TGTGCCAGCAGCCTTCCTGACAGGAACACTGAAGCTTTCTTT. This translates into CASSLPDRNTEAFF.

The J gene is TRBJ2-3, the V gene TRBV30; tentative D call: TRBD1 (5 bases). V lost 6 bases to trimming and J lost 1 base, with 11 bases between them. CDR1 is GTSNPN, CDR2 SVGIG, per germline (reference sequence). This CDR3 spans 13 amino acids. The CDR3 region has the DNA TGTGCCTGCGACAGAATCGGCACAGATACGCAGTATTTT. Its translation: CACDRIGTDTQYF.

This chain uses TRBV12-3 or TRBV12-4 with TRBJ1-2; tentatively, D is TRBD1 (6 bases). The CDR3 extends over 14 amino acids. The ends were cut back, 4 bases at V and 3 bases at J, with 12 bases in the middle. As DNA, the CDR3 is TGTGCCAGCAGTTACAACGACAGGCACTATGGCTACACCTTC. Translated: CASSYNDRHYGYTF.